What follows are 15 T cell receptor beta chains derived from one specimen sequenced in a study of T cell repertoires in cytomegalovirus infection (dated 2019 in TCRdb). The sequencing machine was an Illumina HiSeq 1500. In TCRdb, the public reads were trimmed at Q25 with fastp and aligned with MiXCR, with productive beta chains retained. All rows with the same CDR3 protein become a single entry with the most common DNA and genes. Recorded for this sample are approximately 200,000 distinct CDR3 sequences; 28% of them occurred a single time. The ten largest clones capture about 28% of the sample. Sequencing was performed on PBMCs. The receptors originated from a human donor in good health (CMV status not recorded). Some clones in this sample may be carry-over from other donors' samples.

The CDR3 DNA reads as TGTGCCAGCAGCTTGGCTCAGGCTTACGAGCAGTACTTC. Its translation: CASSLAQAYEQYF. The chain employs TRBV5-4 and TRBJ2-7; D call uncertain. Trimming took 0 bases from V and 4 from J, leaving 8 bases between them. The CDR3 has 13 amino acids. The germline CDR1 and CDR2 sequences are SGHNT and YYREEE (reference sequence).

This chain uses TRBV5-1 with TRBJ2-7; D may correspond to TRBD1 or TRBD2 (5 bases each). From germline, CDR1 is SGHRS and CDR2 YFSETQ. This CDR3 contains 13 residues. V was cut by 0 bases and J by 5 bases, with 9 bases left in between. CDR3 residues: CASSLGGYDEQYF. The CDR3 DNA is TGCGCCAGCAGCTTGGGGGGGTACGACGAGCAGTACTTC. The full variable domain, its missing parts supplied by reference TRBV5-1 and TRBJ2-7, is KAGVTQTPRYLIKTRGQQVTLSCSPISGHRSVSWYQQTPGQGLQFLFEYFSETQRNKGNFPGRFSGRQFSNSRSEMNVSTLELGDSALYLCASSLGGYDEQYFGPGTRLTVT.

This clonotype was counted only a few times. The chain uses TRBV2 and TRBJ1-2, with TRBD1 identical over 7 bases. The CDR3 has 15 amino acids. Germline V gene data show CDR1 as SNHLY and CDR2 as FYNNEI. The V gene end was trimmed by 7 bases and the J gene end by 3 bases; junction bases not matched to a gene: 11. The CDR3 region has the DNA TGTGCCAGCACTCGACAGGGAATGGGCGACTATGGCTACACCTTC. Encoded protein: CASTRQGMGDYGYTF.

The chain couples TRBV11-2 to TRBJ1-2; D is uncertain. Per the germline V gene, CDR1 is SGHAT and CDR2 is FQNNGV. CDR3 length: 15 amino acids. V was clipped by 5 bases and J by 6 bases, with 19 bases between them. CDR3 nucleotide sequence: TGTGCCAGCAGCCCGCGGACTAGGCCAACGCATGGCTACACCTTC. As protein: CASSPRTRPTHGYTF.

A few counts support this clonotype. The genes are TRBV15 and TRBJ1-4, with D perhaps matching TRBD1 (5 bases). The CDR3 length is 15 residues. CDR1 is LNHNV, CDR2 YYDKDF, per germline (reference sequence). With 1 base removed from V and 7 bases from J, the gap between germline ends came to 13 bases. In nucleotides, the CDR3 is TGTGCCACCAGCAGAGGGGACTTGTCTTCTGAAAAACTGTTTTTT. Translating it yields CATSRGDLSSEKLFF.

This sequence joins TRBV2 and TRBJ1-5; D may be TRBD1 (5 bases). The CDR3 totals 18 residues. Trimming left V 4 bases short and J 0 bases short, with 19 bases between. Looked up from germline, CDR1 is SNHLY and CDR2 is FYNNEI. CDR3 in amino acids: CASSGNNRQPYSNQPQHF. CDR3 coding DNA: TGTGCCAGCAGTGGGAACAACAGGCAGCCTTATAGCAATCAGCCCCAGCATTTT.

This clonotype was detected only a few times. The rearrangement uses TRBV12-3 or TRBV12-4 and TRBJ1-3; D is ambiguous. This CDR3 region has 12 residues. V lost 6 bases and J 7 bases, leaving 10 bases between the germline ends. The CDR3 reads CASSQLGNTIYF. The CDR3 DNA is TGTGCCAGCAGCCAACTAGGGAACACCATATATTTT.

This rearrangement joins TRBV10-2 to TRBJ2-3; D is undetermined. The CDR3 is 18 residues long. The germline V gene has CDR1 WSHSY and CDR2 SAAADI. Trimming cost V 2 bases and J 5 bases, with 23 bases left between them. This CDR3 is CASSEPKLDPRQLDTQYF. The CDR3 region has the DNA TGCGCCAGCAGTGAGCCCAAGTTGGACCCGAGGCAGCTAGATACGCAGTATTTT.

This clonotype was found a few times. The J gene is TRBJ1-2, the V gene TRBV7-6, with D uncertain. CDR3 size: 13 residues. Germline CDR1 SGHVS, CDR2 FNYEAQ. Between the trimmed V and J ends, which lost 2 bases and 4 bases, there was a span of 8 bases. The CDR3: CASSLPLGYGYTF. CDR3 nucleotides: TGTGCCAGCAGCTTACCACTAGGCTATGGCTACACCTTC.

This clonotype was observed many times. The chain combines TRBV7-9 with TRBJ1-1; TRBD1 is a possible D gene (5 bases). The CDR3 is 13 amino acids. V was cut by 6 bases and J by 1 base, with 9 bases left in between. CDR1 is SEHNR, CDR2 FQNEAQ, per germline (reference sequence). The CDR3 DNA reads TGTGCCAGCAGTTCCAGGGAGAACACTGAAGCTTTCTTT. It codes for CASSSRENTEAFF. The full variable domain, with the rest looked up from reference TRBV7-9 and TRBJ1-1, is DTGVSQNPRHKITKRGQNVTFRCDPISEHNRLYWYRQTLGQGPEFLTYFQNEAQLEKSRLLSDRFSAERPKGSFSTLEIQRTEQGDSAMYLCASSSRENTEAFFGQGTRLTVV.

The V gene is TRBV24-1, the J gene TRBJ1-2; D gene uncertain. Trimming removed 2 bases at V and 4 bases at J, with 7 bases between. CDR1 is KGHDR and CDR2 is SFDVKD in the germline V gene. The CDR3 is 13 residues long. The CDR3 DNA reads TGTGCCACCAGTGATTCGACGGGCTATGGCTACACCTTC. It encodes CATSDSTGYGYTF.

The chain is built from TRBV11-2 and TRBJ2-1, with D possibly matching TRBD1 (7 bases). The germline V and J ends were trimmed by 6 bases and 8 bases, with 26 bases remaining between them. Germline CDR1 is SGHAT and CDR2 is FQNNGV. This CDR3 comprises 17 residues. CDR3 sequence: CASRGGRGGGNADEQFF. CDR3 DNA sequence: TGTGCCAGCAGGGGGGGCAGAGGAGGGGGCAACGCCGATGAGCAGTTCTTC.

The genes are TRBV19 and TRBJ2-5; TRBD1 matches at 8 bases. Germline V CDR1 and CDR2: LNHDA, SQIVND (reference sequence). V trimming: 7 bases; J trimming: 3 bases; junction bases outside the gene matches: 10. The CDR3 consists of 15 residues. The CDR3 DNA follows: TGTGCCAGTATGCGGACAGGGATGGTGGAAGAGACCCAGTACTTC. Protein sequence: CASMRTGMVEETQYF.

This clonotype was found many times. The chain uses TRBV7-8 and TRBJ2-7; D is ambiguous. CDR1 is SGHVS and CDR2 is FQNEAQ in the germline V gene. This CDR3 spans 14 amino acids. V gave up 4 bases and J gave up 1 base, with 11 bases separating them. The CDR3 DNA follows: TGTGCCAGCAGCTCGAGGACCGGGTCCTACGAGCAGTACTTC. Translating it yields CASSSRTGSYEQYF.

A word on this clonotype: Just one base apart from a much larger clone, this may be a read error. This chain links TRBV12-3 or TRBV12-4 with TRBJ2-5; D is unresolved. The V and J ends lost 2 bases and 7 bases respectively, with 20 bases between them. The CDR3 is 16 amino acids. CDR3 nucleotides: TGTGCCAGCAGTTTATCGGGCAGGTCCCCGCCCGGGACCCAGTACTTC. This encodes CASSLSGRSPPGTQYF.